Given below is one TCR beta chain in context. Its antigen is currently unknown. Repertoires were generated with immunoSEQ multiplex PCR, while TCRdb's copy carries only in-frame clones and drops some. The top ten hold 30% to 35% of the sample, which has roughly 53,000 clones, about 80% seen once. The V gene's germline CDR1 is SGHRS and CDR2 YFSETQ. With 0 bases removed from V and 2 bases from J, the gap between germline ends came to 9 bases. The CDR3 spans 15 residues. This specimen belongs to a study of radiation and T cells in renal cell carcinoma. The time point was: baseline pretreatment blood. The treatment denotes: 15 Gy SBRT to primary tumor, nephrectomy 4 weeks later. Whole-study findings and limits: No pretreatment tumor biopsies were available for baseline clonotypes. From baseline, blood top tumor clonotypes peaked at 2 weeks post-radiation.

This receptor was obtained from a woman aged 70-85 years with renal cell carcinoma. Sequencing used blood, obtained from a patient whose treatment included radiotherapy and nephrectomy. V and J are TRBV5-1 and TRBJ1-3; D possibly corresponds to TRBD1 (6 bases). The CDR3 coding sequence is TGCGCCAGCAGCTTGGATACAGGGACTGGAAACACCATATATTTT. Its translation: CASSLDTGTGNTIYF.